This note documents a single T cell receptor (beta chain) sequence. Its antigen remains unidentified. An amount of RNA that ranged from roughly 0.45 to 1 ug was reverse transcribed with random hexamers. It was immunoSEQ multiplex PCR that amplified TCR beta CDR3 across 54 Vbeta and 13 Jbeta. TCRdb analysed the immunoSEQ multiplex PCR reads with MiXCR anew, one entry per CDR3 protein. The sample contains about 430,000 distinct CDR3 sequences, more than 80% of which appear only once. Isolation of CD8+ and CD4+ T cells was performed negatively, whereas enrichment of TEMRA cells was done by FACS. Between the trimmed V and J ends, which lost 6 bases and 5 bases, there was a span of 16 bases. The length of the CDR3 is 13 residues. The germline V gene has CDR1 DFQATT and CDR2 SNEGSKA (reference sequence). The sample is drawn from a study of CD8 T cells in Susac syndrome. Study outcomes and limitations: In its TCR sequencing and HLA analysis, the study acknowledged that the number of individuals was relatively small.

Source material: CD8+ T cells from PBMCs. This chain links TRBV20-1 with TRBJ1-1; a weak D match, TRBD1 (6 bases). The clonotype comes from a human donor with multiple sclerosis. The CDR3 nucleotides are TGCAGTGCCCCCTGGACACAGGGAACTGAAGCTTTCTTT. Its protein product is CSAPWTQGTEAFF.